A single sample gave rise to the 5 T cell receptor beta chains below, sequenced in a study of early stage breast cancer tumors. Produced via immunoSEQ multiplex PCR; TCRdb's table is partial and in-frame only. The data contain tens of thousands of clones, 74% of them singletons. What was sequenced was blood. The receptor set was obtained from a person between 55 and 69 years old with breast cancer.

The V gene is TRBV27, the J gene TRBJ2-1, with 12 positions matching TRBD2. CDR1 is MNHEY and CDR2 is SMNVEV in the germline V gene (reference sequence). The CDR3 contains 15 residues. V dropped 4 bases and J dropped 10; count of bases not matched to a gene: 8. The CDR3 reads CASSSRLAGALEQFF. The CDR3 nucleotides are TGTGCCAGCAGTTCCCGACTAGCGGGAGCTTTGGAGCAGTTCTTC.

This chain uses TRBV4-1 with TRBJ2-1, with no clear D. This CDR3 is built from 13 residues. The ends were cut back, 0 bases at V and 15 bases at J, with 15 bases in the middle. The germline V gene encodes CDR1 MGHRA and CDR2 YSYEKL. CDR3: CASSQDPATRGFF. The CDR3 DNA reads TGCGCCAGCAGCCAAGATCCTGCGACTCGAGGGTTCTTC.

The rearrangement links TRBV7-8 to TRBJ2-1; 11 nucleotides match TRBD2. Germline CDR1 is SGHVS and CDR2 is FQNEAQ. This CDR3 region has 16 residues. Losses at the gene ends were 3 bases for V and 6 bases for J; bases not matched to a gene: 7. This CDR3 is CASSFVAGGVSNEQFF. CDR3 bases: TGTGCCAGCAGCTTTGTAGCGGGGGGGGTCAGCAATGAGCAGTTCTTC.

The chain has TRBV21-1 and TRBJ2-2; TRBD2, the D gene given by the table, was not confirmed from the DNA. TRBV21-1 is annotated as a pseudogene. CDR3 length equals 17 residues. CDR3 coding DNA: TGTGCCAGCAGCCTAAGGGCTAGCGGACTCGACACCGGGGAGCTGTTTTTT. Translated: CASSLRASGLDTGELFF.

This sequence joins TRBV19 and TRBJ2-1, with D unclear. The V end lost 2 bases, the J end lost 4 bases, and 9 bases lay between the germline ends. The CDR3 has 14 residues. Germline CDR1 and CDR2: LNHDA and SQIVND (reference sequence). The CDR3 DNA reads TGTGCCAGTAGTATACTCGGTTATTACAATGAGCAGTTCTTC. As protein: CASSILGYYNEQFF.